This T cell receptor (beta chain) was recovered during a study of T cell repertoires in cytomegalovirus infection. Via MiXCR, TCRdb re-called the reads, giving one row per CDR3 protein. This table has approximately 260,000 distinct CDR3 sequences, approximately 22% appearing once. In this sample, this clonotype turned up many times. No antigen is known for it. After removal of 6 bases from V and 5 bases from J, the junction contained 12 bases not matched to a gene. The CDR3 spans 16 residues. Germline CDR1 SGHVS, CDR2 FQNEAQ. This receptor was taken from a human donor in good health (CMV status not recorded). Some clones in this sample may be carry-over from other donors' samples. The chain combines TRBV7-8 with TRBJ2-3, with 9 bases that match TRBD2. The sample in question was cultured PBMCs, obtained from culture after CMV antigen stimulation. CDR3 nucleotides: TGTGCCAGCAGTAGGAGGGCGGGAGGGAATGGAGATACGCAGTATTTT. Translating it yields CASSRRAGGNGDTQYF. The whole variable domain, filled in from reference TRBV7-8 and TRBJ2-3, reads GAGVSQSPRYKVAKRGQDVALRCDPISGHVSLFWYQQALGQGPEFLTYFQNEAQLDKSGLPSDRFFAERPEGSVSTLKIQRTQQEDSAVYLCASSRRAGGNGDTQYFGPGTRLTVL.